Reported below is one T cell receptor beta chain. The data stem from a study of blood T cell repertoires in COVID-19. Study context: Sites across the United States, Italy and Spain contributed samples from acute and convalescent COVID-19. PBMCs, B-cell-depleted T cells, or T cells were the source of the cDNA or gDNA that made up the material.

Trimming removed 5 bases from V and 1 base from J; junction bases left unmatched: 4. Germline V lookup: CDR1 SGHKS, CDR2 YYEKEE (reference sequence). This CDR3 spans 14 amino acids. How the authors handled the data: Researchers report that nucleated cell counts were estimated from reference gene primer amplification. Repertoires were generated with immunoSEQ multiplex PCR, while TCRdb's copy carries only in-frame clones and drops some. Clone size and the V and J calls come from that table; the DNA yielded D and trimming. The repertoire holds some 120,000 clones, with 70% to 85% as singletons. The TCR comes from a man aged 70 or older with active or convalescent COVID-19. The V call is TRBV5-5, the J call TRBJ1-1; 8 bases fit TRBD1. Sequenced input: peripheral blood. CDR3 amino acids: CASRVDRGNTEAFF. In nucleotides, the CDR3 is TGTGCCAGCAGGGTTGACAGGGGGAACACTGAAGCTTTCTTT.